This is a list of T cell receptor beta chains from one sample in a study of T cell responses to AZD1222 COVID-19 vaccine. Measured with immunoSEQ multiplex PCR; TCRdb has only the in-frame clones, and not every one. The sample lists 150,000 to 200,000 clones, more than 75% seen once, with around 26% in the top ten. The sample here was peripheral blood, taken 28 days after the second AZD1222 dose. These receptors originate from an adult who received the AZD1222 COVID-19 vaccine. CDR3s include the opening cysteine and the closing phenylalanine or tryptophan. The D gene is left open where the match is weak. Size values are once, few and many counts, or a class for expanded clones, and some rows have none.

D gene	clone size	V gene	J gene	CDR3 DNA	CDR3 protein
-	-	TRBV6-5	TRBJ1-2	TGTGCCAGCAGTTACTCTGTTCGCAGCACTTATGGCTACACCTTC	CASSYSVRSTYGYTF
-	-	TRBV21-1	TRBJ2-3	TGTGCCAGCAGCAACAGCGGGAGGGCCACAGATACGCAGTATTTT	CASSNSGRATDTQYF
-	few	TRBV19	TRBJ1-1	TGTGCCAGTAGTATAGGGAGAGTGACTGAAGCTTTCTTT	CASSIGRVTEAFF
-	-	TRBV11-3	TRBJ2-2	TGTGCCAGCAGGTCGGGAAGTGGCGGGGAGCTGTTTTTT	CASRSGSGGELFF
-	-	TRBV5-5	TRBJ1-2	TGTGCCAGCAGCTTGGATGAGGGGGGCTACACCTTC	CASSLDEGGYTF
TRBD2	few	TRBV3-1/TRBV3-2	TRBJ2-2	TGTGCCAGCAGCCAAGGGGGAAGGGGACTAGCGGGAGAGATCGGGGAGCTGTTTTTT	CASSQGGRGLAGEIGELFF
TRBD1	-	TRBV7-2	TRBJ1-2	TGTGCCAGCAGCTTCAACAGGGACAGAACGTTACGGGGCTACACCTTC	CASSFNRDRTLRGYTF
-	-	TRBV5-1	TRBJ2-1	TGCGCCAGCACCGTCGGGGCTAGCGAATACAATGAGCAGTTCTTC	CASTVGASEYNEQFF
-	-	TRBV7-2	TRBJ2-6	TGTGCCAGCAGCCTCGGACAGAAGTCCTTCCACTCTGGGGCCAACGTCCTGACTTTC	CASSLGQKSFHSGANVLTF
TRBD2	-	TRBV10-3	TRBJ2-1	TGTGCCATCAGTGTTATAGCGGGAGGGCCGAATGAGCAGTTCTTC	CAISVIAGGPNEQFF
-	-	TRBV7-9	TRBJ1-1	TGTGCCAGCAGCACAGGACTGAACACTGAAGCTTTCTTT	CASSTGLNTEAFF
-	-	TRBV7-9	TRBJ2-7	TGTGCCAGCAGCTTGTCCTACGAGCAGTACTTC	CASSLSYEQYF
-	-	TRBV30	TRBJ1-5	TGTGCCTGGAGTTTGTCCCGTGATCAGCCCCAGCATTTT	CAWSLSRDQPQHF
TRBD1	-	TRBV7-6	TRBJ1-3	TGTGCCAGCAGCTCGACAGGGTCGGGTGGAAACACCATATATTTT	CASSSTGSGGNTIYF
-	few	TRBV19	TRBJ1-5	TGTGCCAGTTCCGTTTCCCGGGGGTATCAGCCCCAGCATTTT	CASSVSRGYQPQHF
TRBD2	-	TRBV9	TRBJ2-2	TGTGCCAGCAGCGTTAGCGGGGCGAACACCGGGGAGCTGTTTTTT	CASSVSGANTGELFF
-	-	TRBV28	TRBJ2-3	TGTGCCAGCAGTTTATGGGGGGCGACAGATACGCAGTATTTT	CASSLWGATDTQYF
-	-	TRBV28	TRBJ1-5	TGTGCCAGCAGTCATACTCAGCCCCAGCATTTT	CASSHTQPQHF
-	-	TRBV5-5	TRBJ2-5	TGTGCCAGCGCCCGGGCCCAAGAGACCCAGTACTTC	CASARAQETQYF
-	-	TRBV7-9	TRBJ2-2	TGTGCCAGCACCATTAGTCTACGGGACACCTACACCGGGGAGCTGTTTTTT	CASTISLRDTYTGELFF
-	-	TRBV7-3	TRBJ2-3	TGTGCCAGCAGCTCTTCCTCCGGGCCTTTGGGGACGCAGTATTTT	CASSSSSGPLGTQYF
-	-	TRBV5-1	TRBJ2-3	TGCGCCAGCAGCCGGCGGTCTGAGCCAGATACGCAGTATTTT	CASSRRSEPDTQYF